Following are 24 T cell receptor beta chains from one sample sequenced in a study of CD8 T cells in ankylosing spondylitis. TCRdb re-analysed the 5' RACE reads in MiXCR, keeping a single row per CDR3 protein. The sample shows 750,000 to 850,000 distinct CDR3 sequences, 12% of them seen only once. Findings and limits, study-wide: Ankylosing spondylitis blood appeared to be characterized by a TCR beta motif of 8 or 9 highly homologous variants.

Their cognate antigens are unknown. The specimen was blood, either unsorted or a sorted T cell fraction (not recorded which). The source is a male donor with ankylosing spondylitis.

V gene TRBV27 combines with J gene TRBJ2-1; 9 positions agree with TRBD1. Germline lookup yields CDR1 MNHEY and CDR2 SMNVEV (reference sequence). The CDR3 extends over 14 amino acids. Unmatched junction bases numbered 7, after V lost 5 bases and J lost 8 bases. The DNA for the CDR3 is TGTGCCAGCAGTGACAGGGGGACGGCCGATGAGCAGTTCTTC. Its translation: CASSDRGTADEQFF.

The J gene is TRBJ2-7, the V gene TRBV6-5; D remains unclear. V was trimmed by 7 bases and J by 1 base, leaving 8 bases between them. This CDR3 is built from 12 residues. In germline, CDR1 is MNHEY, CDR2 SVGAGI. The CDR3 nucleotides read TGTGCCAGCATCTCTTCATCCTACGAGCAGTACTTC. Protein sequence: CASISSSYEQYF.

This clonotype occurred many times. This chain connects TRBV29-1 to TRBJ2-1; TRBD2 matches at 8 bases. This CDR3 has 15 amino acids. The trim removed 7 bases at V and 7 bases at J, leaving 15 bases unmatched. Germline assignment: CDR1 SQVTM and CDR2 ANQGSEA. The CDR3 spells CSGQVPGGKINEQFF. The CDR3 DNA reads as TGCAGCGGCCAAGTCCCGGGAGGGAAAATAAATGAGCAGTTCTTC.

The rearrangement links TRBV4-1 to TRBJ2-1, with 8 bases identical to TRBD2. Germline V gene lookup returns CDR1 MGHRA and CDR2 YSYEKL. CDR3 size: 17 residues. V trimming: 3 bases; J trimming: 6 bases; junction bases outside the gene matches: 13. The CDR3 here is CASSHGKRGWAPNEQFF. The CDR3 DNA is TGCGCCAGCAGCCACGGGAAGCGGGGGTGGGCCCCCAATGAGCAGTTCTTC.

The chain employs TRBV29-1 and TRBJ2-7; 8 nucleotides line up with TRBD2. The CDR3 is 12 residues long. V shed 5 bases, J shed 7 bases, and the junction held 7 bases outside the gene matches. Germline lookup yields CDR1 SQVTM and CDR2 ANQGSEA. The DNA for the CDR3 is TGCAGCGTTAGCCGGGAGGGGGTTGAGCAGTACTTC. The encoded protein is CSVSREGVEQYF.

This clonotype was observed many times. This chain links TRBV4-2 with TRBJ2-5; 12 bases align to TRBD2. The CDR3 spans 17 residues. The ends lost 2 bases at V and 1 base at J; junction bases unmatched: 5. The germline gives CDR1 LGHNA, CDR2 YNFKEQ. The CDR3 spells CASSQLSTSGGQETQYF. The CDR3 DNA is TGTGCCAGCAGCCAATTATCGACTAGCGGGGGCCAAGAGACCCAGTACTTC.

This clonotype was observed a few times. J is TRBJ2-7 and V is TRBV20-1, with 8 bases matching TRBD1. Germline V CDR1 and CDR2: DFQATT, SNEGSKA (reference sequence). J gave up 2 bases and V 3 bases, and 3 bases lay outside the gene matches. The CDR3 contains 13 residues. CDR3 sequence: CSASQGAAYEQYF. The CDR3 nucleotides are TGCAGTGCTAGCCAGGGGGCGGCCTACGAGCAGTACTTC.

This clonotype was counted between two and nine times. The chain carries TRBV20-1 and TRBJ1-1; perhaps TRBD1 as D (5 bases). The CDR3 runs 12 residues. From germline, CDR1 is DFQATT and CDR2 SNEGSKA (reference sequence). Trimming shortened V by 1 base and J by 6 bases, and 9 bases separated the two germline ends. CDR3 protein: CSARVPGAEAFF. The CDR3 bases are TGCAGTGCTAGAGTGCCGGGGGCTGAAGCTTTCTTT.

This clonotype came up a few times. The chain combines TRBV18 with TRBJ2-1; D not resolved. Germline CDR1 KGHSH, CDR2 LQKENI. The CDR3 is made up of 14 amino acids. Trimming removed 1 base at V and 0 bases at J, with 4 bases between. The CDR3 sequence is CASSPQISYNEQFF. The DNA of the CDR3 is TGTGCCAGCTCACCACAGATCTCCTACAATGAGCAGTTCTTC.

This clonotype occurred a few times. The gene calls are TRBV2 and TRBJ2-6; D unclear. Trimming took 8 bases from V and 2 from J, leaving 7 bases between them. There are 13 residues in the CDR3. CDR1 is SNHLY and CDR2 is FYNNEI in the germline V gene. CDR3 DNA sequence: TGTGCCAGCTGGCAGGCTGGGGCCAACGTCCTGACTTTC. Residues: CASWQAGANVLTF.

In its sample, this clonotype was seen a few times. This rearrangement joins TRBV10-3 to TRBJ2-7, with 11 bases identical to TRBD1. Germline CDR1 is ENHRY and CDR2 is SYGVKD. The J segment lost 2 bases and the V segment lost 3 bases, leaving 6 bases of the junction unmatched. CDR3 length: 16 amino acids. DNA for the CDR3: TGTGCCATCAGTGACCCCGGACAGGGGGCGGCCTACGAGCAGTACTTC. Protein product: CAISDPGQGAAYEQYF.

There are a few counts of this clonotype. The V call is TRBV4-3, the J call TRBJ1-6; the D is unclear. The CDR3 spans 16 residues. Looked up from germline, CDR1 is LGHNA and CDR2 is YSLEER. V lost 1 base, J lost 5 bases, and 12 bases lay in between. CDR3 protein: CASSQGTRVNNSPLHF. CDR3 coding DNA: TGCGCCAGCAGCCAAGGGACTCGCGTCAATAATTCACCCCTCCACTTT.

This chain links TRBV4-3 with TRBJ1-4, with 7 bases that match TRBD1. This CDR3 is 15 amino acids long. Germline V gene data show CDR1 as LGHNA and CDR2 as YSLEER. With V trimmed by 4 bases and J by 7 bases, 9 bases remained unmatched. The CDR3 protein is CASSRYRGVSEKLFF. The CDR3, as DNA: TGCGCCAGCAGCCGCTACAGGGGAGTAAGTGAAAAACTGTTTTTT.

This clonotype has a handful of counts. The J gene is TRBJ2-7, the V gene TRBV5-5; TRBD1 might be the D (7 bases). The germline V and J ends were trimmed by 0 bases and 0 bases, with 13 bases remaining between them. This CDR3 region has 16 residues. The V gene's germline CDR1 is SGHKS and CDR2 YYEKEE (reference sequence). The CDR3 sequence is CASSLDPRGVSYEQYF. CDR3 nucleotide sequence: TGTGCCAGCAGCTTGGACCCCAGGGGGGTCTCCTACGAGCAGTACTTC.

This clonotype was seen many times. V usage is TRBV20-1 and J usage is TRBJ2-1; possibly TRBD1 for D (5 bases). The CDR3 is 15 amino acids. The V end was cut by 3 bases, the J end by 5 bases, with 17 bases between. CDR1 DFQATT and CDR2 SNEGSKA come from the germline V gene (reference sequence). The CDR3, as DNA: TGCAGTGCTAGTAAAGGGTTTATAGGGGACAATGAGCAGTTCTTC. It yields the protein CSASKGFIGDNEQFF.

There are a few counts of this clonotype. The chain combines TRBV6-2 or TRBV6-3 with TRBJ2-1, with 13 bases aligning to TRBD2. Germline CDR1 MNHEY, CDR2 SVGEGT. The CDR3 consists of 15 residues. The V segment lost 6 bases and the J segment 9 bases; nucleotides outside the gene matches: 8. CDR3 protein: CASSLLAGGHVEQFF. The CDR3, as DNA: TGTGCCAGCAGCTTACTAGCGGGGGGGCATGTTGAGCAGTTCTTC.

The chain joins TRBV7-3 to TRBJ2-1; a weak D match, TRBD2 (5 bases). CDR1 SGHTA and CDR2 FQGTGA come from the germline V gene. This CDR3 has 13 residues. V dropped 1 base and J dropped 10 bases, with 11 bases sitting between them. CDR3 residues: CASSLNDYSEQFF. CDR3 DNA sequence: TGTGCCAGCAGCTTAAACGACTACTCGGAGCAGTTCTTC. Filled out from reference TRBV7-3 and TRBJ2-1, the complete variable domain reads GAGVSQTPSNKVTEKGKYVELRCDPISGHTALYWYRQSLGQGPEFLIYFQGTGAADDSGLPNDRFFAVRPEGSVSTLKIQRTERGDSAVYLCASSLNDYSEQFFGPGTRLTVL.

This clonotype occurred a few times. The genes are TRBV11-1 and TRBJ2-1, with a tentative D call TRBD2 (5 bases). The CDR3 sequence is 16 residues long. V was clipped by 0 bases and J by 5 bases, with 14 bases between them. CDR1 and CDR2 from the germline V gene are SGHAT and FQDESV (reference sequence). The CDR3 loop is CASSLARSGVNNEQFF. The CDR3 bases are TGTGCCAGCAGCTTAGCGAGGTCCGGGGTAAACAATGAGCAGTTCTTC.

This clonotype was recorded a few times. The J gene is TRBJ2-2, the V gene TRBV4-1; 7 bases fit TRBD2. Germline CDR1 and CDR2: MGHRA and YSYEKL. The CDR3 extends over 15 amino acids. The V and J ends lost 6 bases and 7 bases, in that order; junction bases with no gene match: 11. CDR3 in amino acids: CASRQTGTKGGELFF. DNA of the CDR3: TGCGCCAGCAGGCAGACCGGGACTAAGGGCGGGGAGCTGTTTTTT.

CDR3 DNA sequence: TGCAGTGCTAGAGTAGACGCCTTGAACACTGAAGCTTTCTTT. This gives the protein CSARVDALNTEAFF. The V gene is TRBV20-1, the J gene TRBJ1-1, with D uncertain. Looked up from germline, CDR1 is DFQATT and CDR2 is SNEGSKA (reference sequence). This CDR3 spans 14 amino acids. V was clipped by 1 base and J by 0 bases, with 9 bases between them.

This chain links TRBV4-1 with TRBJ2-5; TRBD2 matches at 8 bases. The CDR3 covers 17 residues. The V gene end was trimmed by 3 bases and the J gene end by 3 bases; junction bases not matched to a gene: 12. The germline gives CDR1 MGHRA, CDR2 YSYEKL. CDR3 in amino acids: CASSQNSGVAVEETQYF. CDR3 nucleotide sequence: TGCGCCAGCAGCCAGAATAGCGGGGTGGCCGTGGAAGAGACCCAGTACTTC.

The rearrangement uses TRBV7-2 and TRBJ2-4; D is possibly TRBD2 (6 bases). The germline V gene has CDR1 SGHTA and CDR2 FQGNSA. The length of the CDR3 is 14 residues. V lost 9 bases to trimming and J lost 3 bases, with 15 bases between them. The DNA for the CDR3 is TGTGCCAGTGTTGGTCAGGGAGGCAAAAACATTCAGTACTTC. Translated: CASVGQGGKNIQYF.

This clonotype has only one observation. A much larger clonotype is one base distant, so this may be a read error. V and J are TRBV29-1 and TRBJ2-7, with D possibly being TRBD1 (5 bases). V was cut by 0 bases and J by 3 bases, with 12 bases left in between. Germline assignment: CDR1 SQVTM and CDR2 ANQGSEA. The CDR3 sequence is 14 residues long. The CDR3 protein is CSVEDLQGLYEQYF. Here the CDR3 DNA reads TGCAGCGTTGAAGACCTCCAGGGCCTCTACGAGCAGTACTTC.

This clonotype was observed at least ten times. The chain has TRBV20-1 and TRBJ2-1, with D unresolved. Germline CDR1 DFQATT, CDR2 SNEGSKA (reference sequence). The V gene lost 4 bases and the J gene lost 8 bases, with 12 bases spanning the gap. CDR3 length: 12 residues. This CDR3 is CSAIRAWDEQFF. The CDR3 DNA is TGCAGTGCTATACGGGCTTGGGATGAGCAGTTCTTC.